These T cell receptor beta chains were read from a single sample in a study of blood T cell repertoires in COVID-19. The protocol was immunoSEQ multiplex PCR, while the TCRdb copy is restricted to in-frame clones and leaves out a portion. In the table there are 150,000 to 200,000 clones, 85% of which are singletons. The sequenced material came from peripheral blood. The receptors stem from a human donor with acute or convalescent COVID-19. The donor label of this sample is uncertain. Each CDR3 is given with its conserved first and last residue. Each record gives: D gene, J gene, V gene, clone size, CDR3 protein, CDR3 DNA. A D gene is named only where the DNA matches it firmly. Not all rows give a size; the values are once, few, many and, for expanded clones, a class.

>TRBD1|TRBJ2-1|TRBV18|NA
CASSNRGNEQFF
TGTGCCAGCTCCAACAGGGGGAATGAGCAGTTCTTC
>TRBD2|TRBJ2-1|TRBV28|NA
CASRRWASGDLNEQFF
TGTGCCAGCAGGAGGTGGGCTAGCGGGGATCTCAATGAGCAGTTCTTC
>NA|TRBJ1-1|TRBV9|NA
CASSVGGYTEAFF
TGTGCCAGCAGCGTAGGGGGCTACACTGAAGCTTTCTTT
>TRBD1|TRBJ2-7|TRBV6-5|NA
CASSRGLAYEQYF
TGTGCCAGCAGCAGGGGGTTGGCCTACGAGCAGTACTTC
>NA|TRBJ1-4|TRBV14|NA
CASSPGHQEKLFF
TGTGCCAGCAGCCCGGGACATCAAGAAAAACTGTTTTTT
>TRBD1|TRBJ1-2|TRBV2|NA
CASRSLGDRGRLYTF
TGTGCCAGCAGGAGCCTGGGGGACAGGGGGCGTCTTTACACCTTC
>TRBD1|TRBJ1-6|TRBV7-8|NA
CASSLPWQGARPLHF
TGTGCCAGCAGCTTACCGTGGCAGGGGGCACGACCCCTCCACTTT
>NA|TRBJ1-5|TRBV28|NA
CASSLFGSGSNQPQHF
TGTGCCAGCAGTTTATTCGGTTCCGGGAGCAATCAGCCCCAGCATTTT
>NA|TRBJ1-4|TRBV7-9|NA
CATSRDTTTNEKLFF
TGTGCCACTTCCCGGGACACCACAACTAATGAAAAACTGTTTTTT
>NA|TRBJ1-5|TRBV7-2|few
CASSFAGGNQPQHF
TGTGCCAGCAGCTTTGCAGGGGGCAATCAGCCCCAGCATTTT
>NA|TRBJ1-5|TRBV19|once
CASSTPQRGQNQPQHF
TGTGCCAGTAGTACGCCTCAGCGGGGGCAGAATCAGCCCCAGCATTTT
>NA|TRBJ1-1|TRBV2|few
CASSDGIGNTEAFF
TGTGCCAGCAGTGACGGGATAGGGAACACTGAAGCTTTCTTT
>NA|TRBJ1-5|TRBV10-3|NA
CAIRADYSNQPQHF
TGTGCCATCAGGGCGGATTATAGCAATCAGCCCCAGCATTTT
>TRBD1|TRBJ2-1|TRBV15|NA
CATSSKTGTGPYNEQFF
TGTGCCACCAGCAGCAAAACCGGGACAGGGCCCTACAATGAGCAGTTCTTC
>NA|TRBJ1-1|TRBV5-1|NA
CASSSQGGNTEAFF
TGCGCCAGCAGCTCTCAGGGCGGAAACACTGAAGCTTTCTTT
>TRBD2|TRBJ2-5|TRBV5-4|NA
CASSSGLAEETQYF
TGTGCCAGCAGCTCGGGACTAGCTGAAGAGACCCAGTACTTC
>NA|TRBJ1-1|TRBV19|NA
CASSRRTDNTEAFF
TGTGCCAGTAGTAGACGGACAGACAACACTGAAGCTTTCTTT
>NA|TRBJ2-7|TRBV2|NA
CASTLTGIPYEQYF
TGTGCCAGCACCCTAACAGGGATCCCCTACGAGCAGTACTTC
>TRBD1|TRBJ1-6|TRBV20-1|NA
CSASPGQDNSPLHF
TGCAGTGCTAGTCCAGGACAGGATAATTCACCCCTCCACTTT
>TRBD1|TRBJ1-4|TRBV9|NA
CASSPGQGVREKLFF
TGTGCCAGCAGCCCCGGACAGGGAGTACGTGAAAAACTGTTTTTT
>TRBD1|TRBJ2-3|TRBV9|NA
CASSSNPDRASDTQYF
TGTGCCAGCAGCAGCAACCCAGACAGGGCTTCAGATACGCAGTATTTT
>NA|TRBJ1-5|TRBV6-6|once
CAVRSQGRNQPQHF
TGTGCCGTCCGCTCCCAGGGAAGAAATCAGCCCCAGCATTTT
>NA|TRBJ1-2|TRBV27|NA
CASSLSRPGSGYGYTF
TGTGCCAGCAGTTTATCCCGCCCGGGGTCGGGCTATGGCTACACCTTC
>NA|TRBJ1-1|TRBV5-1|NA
CASSQKLNTEAFF
TGCGCCAGCAGTCAAAAGCTGAACACTGAAGCTTTCTTT
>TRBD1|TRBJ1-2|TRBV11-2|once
CASSLIGQGAPRYGYTF
TGTGCCAGCAGCTTAATCGGACAGGGGGCGCCTAGGTATGGCTACACCTTC
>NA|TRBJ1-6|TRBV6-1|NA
CASSDEEPLHF
TGTGCCAGCAGTGATGAGGAGCCCCTCCACTTT
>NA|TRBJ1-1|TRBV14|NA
CASSQDLWTGSEAFF
TGTGCCAGCAGCCAAGATCTATGGACGGGATCTGAAGCTTTCTTT
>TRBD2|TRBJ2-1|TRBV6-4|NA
CASSVASGNEQFF
TGTGCCAGCAGTGTGGCTAGCGGTAATGAGCAGTTCTTC
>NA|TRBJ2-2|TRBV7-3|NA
CASSSGHRDTGELFF
TGTGCCAGCAGCTCGGGACACCGTGACACCGGGGAGTTGTTTTTT
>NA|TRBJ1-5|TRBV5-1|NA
CASSLGPGLKEPQHF
TGCGCCAGCAGCTTGGGGCCAGGCCTGAAGGAGCCCCAGCATTTT
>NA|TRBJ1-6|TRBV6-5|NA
CASSYSGRMDSPLHF
TGTGCCAGCAGTTACTCCGGCAGGATGGATTCACCCCTCCACTTT
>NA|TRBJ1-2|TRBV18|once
CASSPEGSYYGYTF
TGTGCCAGCTCACCGGAGGGATCTTACTATGGCTACACCTTC
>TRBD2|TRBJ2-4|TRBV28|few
CASRMTSTNIQYF
TGTGCCAGCAGGATGACTAGCACAAACATTCAGTACTTC
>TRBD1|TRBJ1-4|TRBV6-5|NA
CASRSSGTGWEKLFF
TGTGCCAGCAGATCTTCCGGGACAGGGTGGGAAAAACTGTTTTTT
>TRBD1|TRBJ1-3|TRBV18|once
CASSPDRVSGNTIYF
TGTGCCAGCTCACCCGACAGGGTCTCCGGAAACACCATATATTTT
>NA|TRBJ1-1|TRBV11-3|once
CASSLGLRGGNTEAFF
TGTGCCAGCAGCTTAGGATTAAGGGGAGGGAACACTGAAGCTTTCTTT
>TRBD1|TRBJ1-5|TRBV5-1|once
CASSAGQGNQPQHF
TGCGCCAGCAGCGCGGGACAGGGCAATCAGCCCCAGCATTTT
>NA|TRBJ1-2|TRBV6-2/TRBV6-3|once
CASSYFQQAYGYTF
TGTGCCAGCAGTTACTTCCAACAGGCATATGGCTACACCTTC
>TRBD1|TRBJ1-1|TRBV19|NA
CASNLGRDRNTEAFF
TGTGCCAGTAACCTAGGACGGGACAGGAACACTGAAGCTTTCTTT
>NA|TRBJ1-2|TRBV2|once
CASSEGRDRRGNYGYTF
TGTGCCAGCAGTGAAGGCCGAGACCGGAGGGGCAACTATGGCTACACCTTC
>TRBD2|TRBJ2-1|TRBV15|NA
CATSRDQWGGVINEQFF
TGTGCCACCAGCAGAGATCAGTGGGGGGGAGTGATCAATGAGCAGTTCTTC
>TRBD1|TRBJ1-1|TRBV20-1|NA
CSASSLMTGTGFGNTEAFF
TGCAGTGCTAGTAGCCTTATGACCGGGACAGGGTTTGGGAACACTGAAGCTTTCTTT
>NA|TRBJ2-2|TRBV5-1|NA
CASSGGTFPNTGELFF
TGCGCCAGCAGCGGGGGGACTTTTCCGAACACCGGGGAGCTGTTTTTT
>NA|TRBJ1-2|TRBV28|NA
CASSFTERVNYGYTF
TGTGCCAGCAGTTTTACCGAGAGGGTTAACTATGGCTACACCTTC
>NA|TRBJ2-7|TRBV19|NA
CASSGVASAPSYEQYF
TGTGCCAGTAGTGGAGTAGCTAGCGCGCCTTCCTACGAGCAGTACTTC
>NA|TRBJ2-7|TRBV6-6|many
CASGAVGSEYF
TGTGCCAGCGGGGCAGTCGGTTCGGAGTACTTC
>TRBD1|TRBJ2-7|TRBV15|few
CATSREGPGQGVHEQYF
TGTGCCACCAGCAGAGAGGGTCCGGGACAGGGGGTCCACGAGCAGTACTTC
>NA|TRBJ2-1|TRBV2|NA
CATTGSSYNEQFF
TGTGCCACCACTGGGAGCTCCTACAATGAGCAGTTCTTC
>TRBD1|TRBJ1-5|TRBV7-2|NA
CASSLGDRGSQPQHF
TGTGCCAGCAGCTTAGGGGACAGGGGGAGCCAGCCCCAGCATTTT
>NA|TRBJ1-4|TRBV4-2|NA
CASSQDISGVEGLKLFF
TGTGCCAGCAGCCAAGATATCTCGGGGGTGGAGGGCCTAAAACTGTTTTTT
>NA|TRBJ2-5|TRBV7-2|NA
CASSLVASVVTQETQYF
TGTGCCAGCAGCTTAGTAGCCAGCGTAGTAACCCAAGAGACCCAGTACTTC